One sample yielded the 28 T cell receptor beta chains listed below, sequenced in a study of T-cell reconstitution after alpha-beta-depleted transplantation in children. Using unique molecular identifiers, the investigators prepared the TCRbeta library. In TCRdb, the PCR reads were re-called with MiXCR into one record per CDR3 protein. The sample carries around 600,000 distinct CDR3 sequences, roughly 15% recorded once. Sample: PBMCs from the stem cell graft donor, taken from the stem cell graft. The receptors stem from a human donor who donated a stem cell graft to a child with acute myeloid leukemia.

This clonotype was observed at least ten times. The chain is built from TRBV12-3 or TRBV12-4 and TRBJ1-5; a weak D match, TRBD1 (5 bases). CDR3 size: 14 residues. Trimming cost V 6 bases and J 2 bases, with 11 bases left between them. The CDR3 sequence is CASRIGTGNQPQHF. The CDR3 DNA reads as TGTGCCAGCAGGATCGGGACGGGCAATCAGCCCCAGCATTTT.

This clonotype was seen many times. The J gene is TRBJ1-1, the V gene TRBV4-3, with a possible D match to TRBD1 (5 bases). V gave up 0 bases and J gave up 11 bases, with 13 bases separating them. CDR3 size: 13 residues. Germline V gene sequence: CDR1 LGHNA, CDR2 YSLEER. The CDR3 protein is CASSQDRVGAAFF. For the CDR3, the DNA is TGCGCCAGCAGCCAAGATCGGGTTGGGGCTGCTTTCTTT.

This clonotype occurred many times. V and J are TRBV5-5 and TRBJ2-4, with D perhaps matching TRBD1 (6 bases). This CDR3 has 13 amino acids. Germline V lookup: CDR1 SGHKS, CDR2 YYEKEE (reference sequence). Trimming took 0 bases from V and 6 from J, leaving 7 bases between them. This chain's CDR3 is CASSLDRVNIQYF. The CDR3 DNA reads as TGTGCCAGCAGCTTGGACAGGGTAAACATTCAGTACTTC.

The chain joins TRBV12-3 or TRBV12-4 to TRBJ1-3, with 9 nucleotides matching TRBD1. Trimming removed 1 base from V and 7 bases from J; junction bases left unmatched: 5. This CDR3 has 15 amino acids. Here the CDR3 reads CASSLGTGVGNTIYF. The DNA for the CDR3 is TGTGCCAGCAGTTTAGGGACAGGGGTTGGCAACACCATATATTTT.

This clonotype was seen a few times. This rearrangement joins TRBV20-1 to TRBJ2-1; TRBD2 agrees at 15 bases. This CDR3 is built from 15 residues. Germline V gene lookup returns CDR1 DFQATT and CDR2 SNEGSKA (reference sequence). Trimming cost V 5 bases and J 6 bases; bases outside gene matches: 5. CDR3 sequence (DNA): TGCAGTGCTGGGGGACTAGCGGGGGGTTCCAATGAGCAGTTCTTC. It codes for CSAGGLAGGSNEQFF.

A few counts support this clonotype. V and J are TRBV30 and TRBJ1-1; D unclear. The CDR3 covers 13 residues. CDR1 is GTSNPN and CDR2 is SVGIG in the germline V gene (reference sequence). Trimming removed 1 base at V and 7 bases at J, with 13 bases between. In DNA, the CDR3 is TGTGCCTGGAGTGGTAGCAGCGTTGTTGAAGCTTTCTTT. As protein: CAWSGSSVVEAFF.

This clonotype appeared many times. The rearrangement links TRBV10-3 to TRBJ2-7, with D possibly TRBD2 on 7 matching bases. Trimming left V 7 bases short and J 2 bases short, with 12 bases between. The germline gives CDR1 ENHRY, CDR2 SYGVKD. The CDR3 covers 13 residues. The CDR3 reads CAIKGGAPYEQYF. The CDR3 region has the DNA TGTGCCATCAAGGGGGGGGCCCCCTACGAGCAGTACTTC.

This clonotype was counted at least ten times. V and J are TRBV20-1 and TRBJ1-2, with a weak D call TRBD1 (6 bases). CDR1 and CDR2 from the germline V gene are DFQATT and SNEGSKA (reference sequence). The V and J ends lost 6 bases and 4 bases respectively, with 27 bases between them. This CDR3 has 17 amino acids. The DNA for the CDR3 is TGCAGTGCCATACCTGCGGGCGGGCAGGGGCATCTCTATGGCTACACCTTC. Its translation: CSAIPAGGQGHLYGYTF.

This sequence joins TRBV7-9 and TRBJ2-1, with a tentative D call TRBD1 (6 bases). V lost 2 bases and J 3 bases, leaving 14 bases between the germline ends. Germline CDR1 reads SEHNR; CDR2 reads FQNEAQ (reference sequence). The CDR3 spans 16 residues. CDR3 nucleotides: TGTGCCAGCAGCTTAACGACAGGAACGGTCTACAATGAGCAGTTCTTC. This gives the protein CASSLTTGTVYNEQFF.

This clonotype was detected a few times. The V gene is TRBV4-2, the J gene TRBJ1-1; possible D gene TRBD1, 6 bases. The CDR3 contains 16 residues. Trimming removed 0 bases from V and 1 base from J, with 12 bases in between. Germline CDR1 reads LGHNA; CDR2 reads YNFKEQ. The CDR3 here is CASSQDRGTRNTEAFF. In DNA form, the CDR3 reads TGTGCCAGCAGCCAAGATAGAGGGACACGGAACACTGAAGCTTTCTTT.

This clonotype was observed many times. The chain employs TRBV20-1 and TRBJ2-3; 9 bases align to TRBD2. This CDR3 contains 15 residues. Germline trimming cut 0 bases from V and 1 base from J; bases unmatched to any gene: 2. Germline V gene sequence: CDR1 DFQATT, CDR2 SNEGSKA (reference sequence). The CDR3 protein is CSARDRLAGTDTQYF. CDR3 DNA: TGCAGTGCTAGAGATCGACTAGCGGGCACAGATACGCAGTATTTT.

The table lists this clonotype with many counts. This chain links TRBV7-3 with TRBJ2-1; 11 bases agree with TRBD2. Losses at the gene ends were 0 bases for V and 5 bases for J; bases not matched to a gene: 3. CDR1 and CDR2 from the germline V gene are SGHTA and FQGTGA. The CDR3 extends over 16 amino acids. The CDR3 nucleotides read TGTGCCAGCAGCTTAACGTTAGCGGGGGGGCACAATGAGCAGTTCTTC. Its translation is CASSLTLAGGHNEQFF.

This clonotype was detected only a few times. The V call is TRBV9, the J call TRBJ2-7, with D perhaps assigned TRBD1 or TRBD2 (5 bases each). Trimming shortened V by 1 base and J by 5 bases, and 13 bases separated the two germline ends. Germline lookup yields CDR1 SGDLS and CDR2 YYNGEE. The CDR3 is made up of 14 amino acids. The CDR3: CASSVRDPPHEQYF. The CDR3 nucleotides are TGTGCCAGCAGCGTAAGGGACCCCCCTCACGAGCAGTACTTC.

This clonotype has a handful of counts. V and J are TRBV20-1 and TRBJ1-2, with D uncertain. The CDR3 runs to 10 residues. V gave up 6 bases and J gave up 8 bases, with 10 bases separating them. The germline V gene has CDR1 DFQATT and CDR2 SNEGSKA (reference sequence). CDR3 loop: CSAWTGGYTF. The CDR3 DNA reads as TGCAGTGCGTGGACTGGCGGCTACACCTTC.

A few counts support this clonotype. This chain joins TRBV29-1 and TRBJ1-1; 12 bases are a match to TRBD1. Germline CDR1 SQVTM, CDR2 ANQGSEA. The length of the CDR3 is 17 residues. The trim removed 4 bases at V and 4 bases at J, leaving 13 bases unmatched. The CDR3 DNA reads TGCAGCGTTGGGGGACAGGGGGCAGGGGGGCAAGTCACTGAAGCTTTCTTT. Translation gives CSVGGQGAGGQVTEAFF.

This clonotype was seen a handful of times. The CDR3 nucleotides read TGTGCCAGCGGTACATATCAGTTCTTC. This codes for CASGTYQFF. The rearrangement links TRBV9 to TRBJ2-1; D gene uncertain. The V end was cut by 7 bases, the J end by 13 bases, with 9 bases between. Per germline, CDR1 SGDLS and CDR2 YYNGEE. This CDR3 is built from 9 residues.

In regard to this clonotype: This may be a read error: a much more frequent sequence differs by one nucleotide. The rearrangement links TRBV20-1 to TRBJ1-5; TRBD1 matches at 7 bases. CDR3 length equals 17 residues. Per germline, CDR1 DFQATT and CDR2 SNEGSKA (reference sequence). CDR3 nucleotide sequence: TGCTGTGCTAGTGGACAGGAGGGTTTTGAGGGCAATCAGCCCCAGCATTTT. Residues: CCASGQEGFEGNQPQHF.

V usage is TRBV11-1 and J usage is TRBJ2-1; a weak D match, TRBD2 (5 bases). Germline CDR1 reads SGHAT; CDR2 reads FQDESV (reference sequence). CDR3 length: 18 residues. Trimming left V 6 bases short and J 6 bases short, with 27 bases between. The CDR3 sequence is CASRETGSIFPYVNEQFF. DNA of the CDR3: TGTGCCAGCAGGGAAACGGGAAGCATCTTCCCCTATGTCAATGAGCAGTTCTTC.

This clonotype was seen at least ten times. This sequence joins TRBV27 and TRBJ2-2; D gene ambiguous. Germline CDR1 reads MNHEY; CDR2 reads SMNVEV (reference sequence). Trimming stripped 2 bases from V and 9 bases from J, with 7 bases between. The CDR3 has 12 residues. Here the CDR3 reads CASSLPGRELFF. The DNA of the CDR3 is TGTGCCAGCAGTTTACCCGGTCGGGAGCTGTTTTTT.

This clonotype was detected many times. V usage is TRBV6-5 and J usage is TRBJ1-6; TRBD1 matches at 7 bases. The germline V gene encodes CDR1 MNHEY and CDR2 SVGAGI. This CDR3 has 14 amino acids. The ends lost 0 bases at V and 7 bases at J; junction bases unmatched: 0. CDR3 in amino acids: CASSYSTGNSPLHF. The CDR3 region has the DNA TGTGCCAGCAGTTACTCGACAGGGAATTCACCCCTCCACTTT.

This clonotype was observed at least ten times. The V call is TRBV20-1, the J call TRBJ1-3; no definite D call. Germline CDR1 and CDR2: DFQATT and SNEGSKA (reference sequence). The CDR3 loop spans 13 amino acids. V gave up 1 base and J gave up 0 bases, with 4 bases separating them. CDR3 nucleotides: TGCAGTGCTAGAGCCACCTCTGGAAACACCATATATTTT. Translating it yields CSARATSGNTIYF.

This rearrangement joins TRBV4-1 to TRBJ2-1, with 8 bases aligning to TRBD2. V shed 4 bases, J shed 2 bases, and the junction held 7 bases outside the gene matches. CDR1 MGHRA and CDR2 YSYEKL come from the germline V gene. The CDR3 spans 16 residues. For the CDR3, the DNA is TGCGCCAGCAGCCCAGATACGGGGGGGACCTACAATGAGCAGTTCTTC. This encodes CASSPDTGGTYNEQFF.

The chain links TRBV11-2 to TRBJ2-1; TRBD2 agrees at 7 bases. The CDR3 spans 19 residues. From germline, CDR1 is SGHAT and CDR2 FQNNGV. Trimming removed 3 bases from V and 9 bases from J; junction bases left unmatched: 23. The CDR3 sequence: CASSFSLHSGTQRGSEQFF. The CDR3 DNA reads as TGTGCCAGCAGCTTTAGTCTCCATTCCGGGACCCAACGCGGGAGTGAGCAGTTCTTC. The entire variable domain, with the rest obtained from reference TRBV11-2 and TRBJ2-1, is as follows: EAGVAQSPRYKIIEKRQSVAFWCNPISGHATLYWYQQILGQGPKLLIQFQNNGVVDDSQLPKDRFSAERLKGVDSTLKIQPAKLEDSAVYLCASSFSLHSGTQRGSEQFFGPGTRLTVL.

The rearrangement uses TRBV7-2 and TRBJ2-3; the D is unclear. The germline gives CDR1 SGHTA, CDR2 FQGNSA. The CDR3 runs 14 residues. Trimming cost V 5 bases and J 4 bases, with 13 bases left between them. Here the CDR3 reads CASSPPIGSDTQYF. The CDR3 DNA reads TGTGCCAGCAGCCCGCCCATCGGATCAGATACGCAGTATTTT.

About this clonotype: A much larger clonotype is one base distant, so this may be a read error. The chain combines TRBV20-1 with TRBJ2-4; either TRBD1 or TRBD2 may fit D (5 bases each). The V gene's germline CDR1 is DFQATT and CDR2 SNEGSKA (reference sequence). CDR3 length equals 17 residues. CDR3 in amino acids: CCAASHDSPTFGGIQYF. CDR3 nucleotide sequence: TGCTGTGCCGCCTCGCATGACAGTCCTACCTTCGGAGGCATTCAGTACTTC.

In its sample, this clonotype was seen many times. The chain couples TRBV20-1 to TRBJ2-7, with D possibly TRBD1 on 5 matching bases. The V gene's germline CDR1 is DFQATT and CDR2 SNEGSKA (reference sequence). The CDR3 sequence is 12 residues long. Trimming pared 0 bases from V and 3 bases from J, leaving 6 bases between. The CDR3 DNA follows: TGCAGTGCTAGAGACAGGGACTACGAGCAGTACTTC. Its translation is CSARDRDYEQYF.

This clonotype came up many times. V and J are TRBV6-1 and TRBJ1-6; no firm D call. This CDR3 has 11 amino acids. V lost 6 bases to trimming and J lost 14 bases, with 11 bases between them. Germline V gives CDR1 MNHNS, CDR2 SASEGT. DNA of the CDR3: TGTGCCAGCAGGGTCTATGAGGCCCTCCACTTT. Its protein is CASRVYEALHF.

This clonotype was seen a few times. V gene TRBV18 combines with J gene TRBJ1-1; 7 bases are a match to TRBD1. The CDR3 runs 13 residues. Germline V CDR1 and CDR2: KGHSH, LQKENI. The V and J ends lost 3 bases and 6 bases, in that order; junction bases with no gene match: 4. The CDR3 region is CASSPDRASEAFF. The CDR3 bases are TGTGCCAGCTCACCCGACAGGGCCTCTGAAGCTTTCTTT.